The rows below give T cell receptor beta chains drawn from one sample of a study of radiotherapy plus CTLA-4 blockade in lung cancer. Assay used: immunoSEQ multiplex PCR; TCRdb lists only in-frame clones, some missing. The sample yields some 96,000 clones, about 90% seen once. The sample here was peripheral blood, taken from a patient treated with radiotherapy plus ipilimumab. Receptor source: a human donor with non-small cell lung cancer that progressed on radiotherapy plus ipilimumab. Each CDR3 is given with its conserved first and last residue. The D gene is left open where the match is weak. Expanded clones get a size class; other rows say once, few or many, or leave the size out.

v_gene	j_gene	d_gene	abundance	CDR3nt	CDR3aa
TRBV19	TRBJ2-1	.	.	TGTGCCAGTAGTATAGATCAGGACATAGACAATGAGCAGTTCTTC	CASSIDQDIDNEQFF
TRBV11-2	TRBJ2-7	TRBD2	.	TGTGCCAGCAGACTAGCGGGGACCTACGAGCAGTACTTC	CASRLAGTYEQYF
TRBV7-6	TRBJ2-5	.	.	TGTGCCAGCAGCGCCCGCCCCCTTGAGACCCAGTACTTC	CASSARPLETQYF
TRBV7-9	TRBJ1-4	TRBD1	.	TGTGCCAGCAGCTTGACAGGGAAGTCGACTAATGAAAAACTGTTTTTT	CASSLTGKSTNEKLFF
TRBV2	TRBJ2-1	TRBD2	.	TGTGCCGGGGTCGGGACTAGCGGATTGAATGAGCAGTTCTTC	CAGVGTSGLNEQFF
TRBV6-1	TRBJ2-7	.	once	TGTGCCAGCAGTCCGGGCCGCGAAACCTACGAGCAGTACTTC	CASSPGRETYEQYF
TRBV19	TRBJ2-7	TRBD2	once	TGTGCCAGTAGTATAGGTCGAAGCGGGGTAGGGTACTACGAGCAGTACTTC	CASSIGRSGVGYYEQYF
TRBV9	TRBJ2-3	.	.	TGTGCCAGCAGCGTAGGTCCCCCTCTCACAGATACGCAGTATTTT	CASSVGPPLTDTQYF
TRBV7-8	TRBJ2-1	TRBD2	once	TGTGCCAGCAGCTTAAATCCGCGGGGGGGTTCCTACAATGAGCAGTTCTTC	CASSLNPRGGSYNEQFF
TRBV18	TRBJ1-4	.	.	TGTGCCAGCTCACCGCCGGGGATTAATGAAAAACTGTTTTTT	CASSPPGINEKLFF
TRBV9	TRBJ1-6	TRBD1	.	TGTGCCAGCAGCGCGCCGGGACAGGGGGCTTCACCCCTCCACTTT	CASSAPGQGASPLHF